This T cell receptor (beta chain) emerged from a study of T cell repertoires in cytomegalovirus infection. The CDR3 consists of 14 residues. From germline, CDR1 is MGHRA and CDR2 YSYEKL. TCRdb passed the reads through MiXCR, listing each CDR3 protein once. The data contain 6,500 to 9,500 distinct CDR3 sequences, under 55% of them singletons. On this clonotype: Its antigen is currently unknown. One end of the junction does not line up with germline, which may come from a read error.

The rearrangement joins TRBV4-1 to TRBJ1-2; no reliable D call. Sequences were obtained from PBMCs, sequenced either directly or after in vitro stimulation (not recorded which). The TCR sequence derives from a human donor in good health (CMV status not recorded). Some clones in this sample may be carry-over from other donors' samples. Here the CDR3 reads CASSKDRLTVGYTF. The CDR3 region has the DNA TGCGCCAGCAGCAAAGATCGGCTAACTGTTGGCTACACCTTC.